This T cell receptor beta chain stems from a study of blood T cell repertoires in COVID-19 (dated by TCRdb to 2018 to 2021). General notes on the study: Samples from collaborators originated in the United States, Italy and Spain and spanned both the acute and convalescent phases of COVID-19. The prospective study material was composed of cDNA or gDNA derived from T cells, B-cell-depleted T cells, or PBMCs. The dataset comprised deeply sampled blood TCRbeta repertoires from subjects exposed to, actively infected with, or recovered from COVID-19. The repertoires were released in a freely available public database intended as a resource for research on the immune response to SARS-CoV-2. Samples were obtained from the ongoing ImmuneRACE study (first 160 participants) and from about 1,300 subjects provided by 6 global collaborators. The sample metadata nearly always contained a de-identified subject ID, COVID-19 status, age in years and sex. Where available, HLA class I and class II types were taken from metadata supplied by the sample provider and were not determined by assay-based typing.

The immunoSEQ Assay, a bias-controlled multiplex PCR, was used to amplify TCRbeta CDR3 regions from genomic DNA. In the source study's methods: Nucleated cell counts per sample were estimated from amplification of reference gene primers within the assay. Sequence reads were collapsed and filtered to measure the absolute abundance of every unique TCRbeta CDR3 rearrangement. Productive Simpson clonality was computed per sample as the square root of Simpson's diversity index over productive rearrangements. TCRdb stores this immuneACCESS table with in-frame sequences only. Part of the clones is absent; in the studies checked, under half of the shortfall reflects unresolved V genes, and no reason is known for the rest. The D gene and trimming were derived from the DNA, and the V and J assignments and clone size from that table. The sample profile shows approximately 180,000 clones; around 90% of them were found once. Roughly 21% of the sample lies in the top ten.

The collaborating institutions used their own protocols to collect whole blood in K2EDTA tubes. For TCRbeta analysis, collaborator samples were shipped as frozen whole blood, as isolated PBMCs, or as DNA extracted from either sample type. With respect to this clone: There is no known antigen for this receptor. Per-base qualities were not stored, and no clone one base away is much larger.

General study outcomes and caveats: Clinical and demographic metadata were provided uncurated, with the amount varying by source and participant.

Sequences were obtained from peripheral blood. This receptor was obtained from a man between 60 and 70 years old with active or convalescent COVID-19.

The CDR3: CASSQASPEQFF. The nucleotide sequence reads as follows: TGTGCCAGCAGCCAAGCTTCTCCTGAGCAGTTCTTC. The rearranged chain carries TRBV3-1 (or the pseudogene TRBV3-2) and TRBJ2-1, with no confidently assigned D gene. Its CDR3 holds 12 amino acids, cysteine through phenylalanine. Just the 36-base CDR3 DNA is kept, in frame starting at base 1. Trimming costs V 1 base and J 9 bases, and their ends lie 7 bases apart. CDR1 and CDR2 are read off the germline V gene (reference sequence) as LGHDT and YNNKEL.